This TCR beta chain is drawn from a study of T-cell reconstitution after alpha-beta-depleted transplantation in children. The library targeted TCRbeta and was prepared with unique molecular identifiers. TCRdb passed the PCR reads through MiXCR, listing each CDR3 protein once. The sample lists fewer than 400,000 distinct CDR3 sequences, around 20% occurring once. This clonotype was seen more than once but under ten times. No antigen is known for it. Study-wide points: Where some patients showed high TCRbeta diversity at day 60, it came from recipient T cells and thymic progenitors that had survived. Expanded graft clones, several hundred of them, were reportedly the source of alpha-beta T cells about two months after transplant. The main origin of T-cell counts and diversity one year after transplant was newly produced T cells.

V lost 5 bases to trimming and J lost 5 bases; unmatched junction nucleotides: 7. This CDR3 comprises 14 residues. In germline, CDR1 is SGHDT, CDR2 YYEEEE. The sample in question was PBMCs, mostly from graft donor cells, obtained 180 days after TCRalphabeta/CD19-depleted stem cell transplant. The source is a male patient aged 10 to 17 who had a stem cell transplant for acute lymphoblastic leukemia, so the T cells may come from the graft donor. This rearrangement joins TRBV5-6 to TRBJ2-7, with 10 bases matching TRBD2. The CDR3 loop reads CASSLAGEANEQYF. The CDR3 nucleotides are TGTGCCAGCAGTCTAGCGGGAGAGGCGAACGAGCAGTACTTC.